This entry features one TCR beta chain sequence. Its target is unknown. Only one heparinised blood draw was taken per donor, and its volume averaged approximately 100 mL. This sample was taken from a study of beta chain features in type 1 diabetes. Findings and caveats of the study: There was a moderate but significant shortening of TCRB CDR3s in all four CD4+ subsets of Type 1 diabetes patients. Shorter templates may be favored by PCR, equally so in patients and controls. Naive, central memory and Treg TCRB repertoires appeared more alike in patients than in healthy donors.

Germline assignment: CDR1 SGHNT and CDR2 YYREEE (reference sequence). The ends lost 4 bases at V and 8 bases at J; junction bases unmatched: 14. The CDR3 contains 16 residues. Every bit of the isolated RNA underwent reverse transcription, so sequencing read expressed TCRB transcripts. Assay: immunoSEQ multiplex PCR; the TCRdb copy retains only in-frame clones and omits some. The table includes about 340,000 clones, about 13% detected once. The sequencing input was naive CD4+ T cells from blood. This TCR derives from a woman aged 18 to 35 with type 1 diabetes. This chain links TRBV5-4 with TRBJ2-1, with 8 bases identical to TRBD1. In DNA, the CDR3 is TGTGCCAGCAGCCGCGACAGGGGAACGGGGTTCTATGAGCAGTTCTTC. Translated, it gives CASSRDRGTGFYEQFF.